This T cell receptor (beta chain) was sequenced during a study of cytomegalovirus exposure and HLA in healthy donors. Broader study findings: With later analysis, a missense DCLRE1C variant became linked to TCR beta V- and J-gene trimming. In a later analysis, at a false discovery rate of 0.05, approximately 16,000 TCR beta sequences were associated with HLA alleles. Reportedly, a later analysis found an Asian-associated ancestry cluster had fewer N-insertions than the roughly 700-donor mean.

A multiplex PCR was run with 60 Vbeta primers and 13 Jbeta primers. Data came from immunoSEQ multiplex PCR; TCRdb stores just in-frame clones and leaves some out. The sample has under 200,000 clones, roughly 79% seen once. The CDR3 has 15 amino acids. Germline V lookup: CDR1 SNHLY, CDR2 FYNNEI. V shed 9 bases and J 7 bases; nucleotides not matched to a gene: 9. This clone turned up a few times. No antigen is known for it. Healthy bone marrow donors made up the donor group. V gene TRBV2 combines with J gene TRBJ2-1, with 13 bases lining up with TRBD2. The clonotype comes from a man aged 25 to 40 in good health and CMV-seronegative. The sample consisted of PBMCs. The CDR3: CASSAGLAGVNEQFF. The CDR3 DNA is TGTGCCAGTAGCGCCGGACTAGCGGGAGTAAATGAGCAGTTCTTC. Combining the CDR3 with reference TRBV2 and TRBJ2-1 gives the whole variable domain EPEVTQTPSHQVTQMGQEVILRCVPISNHLYFYWYRQILGQKVEFLVSFYNNEISEKSEIFDDQFSVERPDGSNFTLKIRSTKLEDSAMYFCASSAGLAGVNEQFFGPGTRLTVL.